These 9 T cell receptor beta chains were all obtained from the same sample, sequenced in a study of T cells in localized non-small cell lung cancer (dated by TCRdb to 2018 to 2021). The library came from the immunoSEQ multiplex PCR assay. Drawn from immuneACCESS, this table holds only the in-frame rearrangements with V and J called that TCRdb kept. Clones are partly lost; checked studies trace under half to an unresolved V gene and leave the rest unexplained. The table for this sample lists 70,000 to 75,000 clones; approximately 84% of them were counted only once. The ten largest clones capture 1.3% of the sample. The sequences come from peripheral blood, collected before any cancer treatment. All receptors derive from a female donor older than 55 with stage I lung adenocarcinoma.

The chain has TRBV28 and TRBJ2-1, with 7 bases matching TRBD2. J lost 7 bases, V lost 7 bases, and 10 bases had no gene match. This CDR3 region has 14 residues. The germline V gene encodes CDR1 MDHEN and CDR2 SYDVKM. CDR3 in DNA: TGTGCCAGCACGAGAGGCGGGAGTGGGAATGAGCAGTTCTTC. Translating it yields CASTRGGSGNEQFF.

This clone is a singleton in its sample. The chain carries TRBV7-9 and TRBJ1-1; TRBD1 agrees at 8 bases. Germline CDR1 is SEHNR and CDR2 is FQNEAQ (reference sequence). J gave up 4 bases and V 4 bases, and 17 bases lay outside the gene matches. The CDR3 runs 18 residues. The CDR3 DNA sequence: TGTGCCAGCAGCTATCTTTCCGGGAGACAGGGGTCGAGCACTGAAGCTTTCTTT. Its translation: CASSYLSGRQGSSTEAFF. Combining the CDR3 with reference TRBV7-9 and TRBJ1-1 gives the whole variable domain DTGVSQNPRHKITKRGQNVTFRCDPISEHNRLYWYRQTLGQGPEFLTYFQNEAQLEKSRLLSDRFSAERPKGSFSTLEIQRTEQGDSAMYLCASSYLSGRQGSSTEAFFGQGTRLTVV.

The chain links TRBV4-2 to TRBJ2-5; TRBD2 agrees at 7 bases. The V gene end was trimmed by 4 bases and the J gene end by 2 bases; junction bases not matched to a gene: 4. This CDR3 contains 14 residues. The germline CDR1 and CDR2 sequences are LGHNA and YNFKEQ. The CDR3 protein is CASSPLAEQETQYF. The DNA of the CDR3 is TGTGCCAGCAGCCCCCTAGCGGAGCAAGAGACCCAGTACTTC.

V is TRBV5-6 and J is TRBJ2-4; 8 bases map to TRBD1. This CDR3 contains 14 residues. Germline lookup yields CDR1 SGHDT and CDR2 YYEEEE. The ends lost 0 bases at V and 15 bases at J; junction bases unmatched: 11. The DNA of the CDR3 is TGTGCCAGCAGCTTGGCCGCGCAGGGGGCGTGGGCGTACTTC. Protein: CASSLAAQGAWAYF. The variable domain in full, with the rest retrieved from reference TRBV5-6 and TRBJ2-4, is DAGVTQSPTHLIKTRGQQVTLRCSPKSGHDTVSWYQQALGQGPQFIFQYYEEEERQRGNFPDRFSGHQFPNYSSELNVNALLLGDSALYLCASSLAAQGAWAYFGAGTRLSVL.

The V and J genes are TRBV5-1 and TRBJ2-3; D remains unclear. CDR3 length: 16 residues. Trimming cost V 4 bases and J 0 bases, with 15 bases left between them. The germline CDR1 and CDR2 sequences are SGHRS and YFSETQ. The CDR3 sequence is CASSPRTSSSTDTQYF. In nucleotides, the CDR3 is TGCGCCAGCAGCCCTAGAACTTCTTCTAGCACAGATACGCAGTATTTT.

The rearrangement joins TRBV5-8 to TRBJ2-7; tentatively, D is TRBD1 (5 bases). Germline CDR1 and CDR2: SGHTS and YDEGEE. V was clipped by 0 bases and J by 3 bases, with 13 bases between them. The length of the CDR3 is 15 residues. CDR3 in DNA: TGTGCCAGCAGCTTGGAAGTCGCAAGGGGCTACGAGCAGTACTTC. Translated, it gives CASSLEVARGYEQYF.

CDR3 DNA: TGTGCCATCAGTGAGTTGAAGGGGACAGGGCGTTTCCGTTACGAGCAGTACTTC. Amino acids: CAISELKGTGRFRYEQYF. The V and J genes are TRBV10-3 and TRBJ2-7; 9 nucleotides match TRBD1. Germline assignment: CDR1 ENHRY and CDR2 SYGVKD. The CDR3 is made up of 18 amino acids. The J segment lost 4 bases and the V segment lost 1 base, leaving 14 bases of the junction unmatched.

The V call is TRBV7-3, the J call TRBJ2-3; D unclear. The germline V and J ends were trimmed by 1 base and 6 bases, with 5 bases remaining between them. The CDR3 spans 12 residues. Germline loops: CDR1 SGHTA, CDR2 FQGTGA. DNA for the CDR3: TGTGCCAGCAGCTTAATCGGCGATACGCAGTATTTT. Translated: CASSLIGDTQYF.

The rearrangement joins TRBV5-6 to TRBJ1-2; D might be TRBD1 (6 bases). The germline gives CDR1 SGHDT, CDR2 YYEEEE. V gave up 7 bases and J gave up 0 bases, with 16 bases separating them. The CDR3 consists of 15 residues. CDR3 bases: TGTGCCAGCTCCGGGGGCCAAGACGCTAACTATGGCTACACCTTC. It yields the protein CASSGGQDANYGYTF.